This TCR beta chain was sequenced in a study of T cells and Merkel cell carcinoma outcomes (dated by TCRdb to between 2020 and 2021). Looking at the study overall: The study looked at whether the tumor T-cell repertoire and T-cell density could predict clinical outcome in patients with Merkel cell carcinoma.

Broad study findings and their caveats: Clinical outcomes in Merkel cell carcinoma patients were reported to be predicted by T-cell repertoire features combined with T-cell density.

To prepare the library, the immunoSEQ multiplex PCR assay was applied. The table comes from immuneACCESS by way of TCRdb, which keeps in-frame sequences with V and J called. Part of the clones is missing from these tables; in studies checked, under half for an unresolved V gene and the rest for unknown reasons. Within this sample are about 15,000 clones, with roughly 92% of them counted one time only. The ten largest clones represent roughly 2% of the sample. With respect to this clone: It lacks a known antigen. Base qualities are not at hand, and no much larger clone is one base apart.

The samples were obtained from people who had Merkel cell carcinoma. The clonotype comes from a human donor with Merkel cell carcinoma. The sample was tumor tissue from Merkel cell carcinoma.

The CDR3 protein sequence reads: CASSFGTVKYNEQFF. The sequenced DNA is TGCGCCAGCAGCTTCGGGACAGTTAAGTACAATGAGCAGTTCTTC. The chain links TRBV5-1 with TRBJ2-1; TRBD1 lines up with 7 middle nucleotides. The CDR3 spans 15 residues, from the cysteine through the phenylalanine. The only DNA kept is the CDR3, 45 bases in frame from the first base. From a lookup of the germline V gene, CDR1 and CDR2 are SGHRS and YFSETQ. From V the trimming removes 2 bases and from J it removes 4 bases, while the gene matches leave 6 bases of the junction unaccounted for.